This TCR beta chain was identified in a study of blood T cell repertoires in COVID-19 (dated by TCRdb to between 2020 and 2021). Some background on the complete study: Collaborator samples came from the United States, Italy and Spain and covered acute and convalescent phases of COVID-19. The prospective study material was composed of cDNA or gDNA derived from T cells, B-cell-depleted T cells, or PBMCs. Subjects who had been exposed to COVID-19, were actively infected with it, or had recovered from it provided the deeply sampled blood TCRbeta repertoires that made up the dataset. The repertoires were released in a freely available public database intended as a resource for research on the immune response to SARS-CoV-2. The samples were drawn from two sources: the first 160 participants of the ongoing ImmuneRACE study, and fewer than 1,500 subjects contributed by 6 global collaborators. Nearly every sample came with metadata listing a de-identified subject ID, COVID-19 status, age in years and sex. HLA class I and class II types, where available, came from metadata supplied by the sample provider rather than from assay-based typing. Study-wide conclusions, independent of this receptor: Clinical and demographic metadata were provided uncurated, with the amount varying by source and participant.

TCRbeta CDR3 regions were amplified from genomic DNA using the immunoSEQ Assay, a bias-controlled multiplex PCR. Processing in the source paper ran as follows. Within the assay, amplification of reference gene primers was used to estimate how many nucleated cells each sample contained. To quantify the absolute abundance of each unique TCRbeta CDR3 rearrangement, sequence reads were collapsed and filtered. For each sample, productive Simpson clonality was calculated by taking the square root of Simpson's diversity index across productive rearrangements. Not all clones reach the TCRdb copy of this immuneACCESS table, which keeps in-frame sequences only. Checked studies attribute under half of the gap to unresolved V genes and leave the rest unexplained. From that table come the V and J calls and clone size; the DNA was used to work out D and trimming. Within this sample are roughly 140,000 clones, with just under 80% of them counted one time only. The top ten constitute just under 2% of the sample.

About this clone: Its specific antigen is unknown. Qualities for individual bases were not recorded, and no much larger clone is one base off.

Sequences MDHEN (CDR1) and SYDVKM (CDR2) are obtained from the germline V gene. V gives up 1 base and J gives up 0 bases, and the segment between their germline ends measures 10 bases. Spanning cysteine to phenylalanine, the CDR3 consists of 16 amino acids. The DNA shown is the 48-base CDR3, in frame from base 1. Collaborating institutions collected whole blood in K2EDTA tubes following their own protocols. For TCRbeta analysis, collaborators shipped samples in one of three forms: frozen whole blood, isolated PBMCs, or DNA extracted from either of those sample types. The clonotype originates from an older woman with acute or convalescent COVID-19. The V gene is TRBV28 and the J gene is TRBJ1-3; there is no confident call for the D gene. Sequencing was performed on peripheral blood. The nucleotide sequence is TGTGCCAGCAGTTTATTCGGGGATAGCTCTGGAAACACCATATATTTT. Translated, it reads CASSLFGDSSGNTIYF.